This is a list of T cell receptor beta chains from one sample in a study of T-cell reconstitution after alpha-beta-depleted transplantation in children. TCRdb re-called the PCR reads with MiXCR, one entry per CDR3 protein. The data hold some 200,000 distinct CDR3 sequences, with approximately 8% observed a single time. The specimen comprised PBMCs, mostly from graft donor cells, sampled 360 days after TCRalphabeta/CD19-depleted stem cell transplant. These receptors all come from a male patient between 2 and 15 years old who had a stem cell transplant for acute myeloid leukemia, so the T cells may come from the graft donor. Each CDR3 is given with its conserved first and last residue. The D gene is left open where the match is weak. Clone size, where shown, is once, few, many, or a class for clones that have expanded.

clone_size,cdr3_length,v_call,d_call,j_call,cdr3_nt,cdr3_aa
many,13,TRBV10-3,-,TRBJ2-7,TGTGCCATCAGTGTAGGACACTCCTACGAGCAGTACTTC,CAISVGHSYEQYF
-,17,TRBV7-6,TRBD1,TRBJ2-3,TGTGCCAGCAGCTTTTTGGACAGGGACCTTAGCACAGATACGCAGTATTTT,CASSFLDRDLSTDTQYF
-,18,TRBV24-1,-,TRBJ1-1,TGTGCCACCAGTGATTTGATTTTACAGCTCAAAAGGTGGACTGAAGCTTTCTTT,CATSDLILQLKRWTEAFF
-,16,TRBV12-3/TRBV12-4,-,TRBJ1-3,TGTGCCAGCAGTCACTCTCCAGGGGCGGCTGGAAACACCATATATTTT,CASSHSPGAAGNTIYF
few,12,TRBV7-2,-,TRBJ2-1,TGTGCCAGCAGCTTAAGTTGGAATGAGCAGTTCTTC,CASSLSWNEQFF
-,15,TRBV20-1,-,TRBJ1-5,TGCAGTGCTAGAGATGGCGCAGGGCCCAATCAGCCCCAGCATTTT,CSARDGAGPNQPQHF
many,14,TRBV20-1,-,TRBJ1-4,TGCAGTGCCCCCGGTGGTTCGGGTAATGAAAAACTGTTTTTT,CSAPGGSGNEKLFF
many,19,TRBV4-1,-,TRBJ2-1,TGCGCCAGCAGCCAAGCGGCCTCCGGGACGTCGCTATCCTACAATGAGCAGTTCTTC,CASSQAASGTSLSYNEQFF
few,19,TRBV20-1,TRBD2,TRBJ2-1,TGCAGTGCTAGAGATACTGCGGGTATACTAGCGGGAGCCTACAATGAGCAGTTCTTC,CSARDTAGILAGAYNEQFF
few,17,TRBV15,-,TRBJ2-1,TGTGCCACCAGCAGAGGGACGGGCGGCCGGGGAACCAATGAGCAGTTCTTC,CATSRGTGGRGTNEQFF
many,12,TRBV5-1,-,TRBJ1-1,TGCGCCAGCAGTCCTCAGGGAACTGAAGCTTTCTTT,CASSPQGTEAFF
many,13,TRBV5-1,-,TRBJ2-1,TGCGCCAGCAGCTTGGTCCAGCCCAATGAGCAGTTCTTC,CASSLVQPNEQFF
few,13,TRBV28,-,TRBJ2-1,TGTGCCAGTCGGGACCCCCAGGACCATGAGCAGTTCTTC,CASRDPQDHEQFF
-,11,TRBV6-2/TRBV6-3,-,TRBJ2-7,TGTGCCAGCAGCGCCCAAGGACAGCAGTACTTC,CASSAQGQQYF
-,13,TRBV6-1,-,TRBJ2-3,TGTGCCACCCGAGGGTTGGGGACAGATACGCAGTATTTT,CATRGLGTDTQYF